The 16 T cell receptor beta chains presented below share a single source sample, sequenced in a study of blood T cell repertoires in COVID-19. The assay was immunoSEQ multiplex PCR, and TCRdb's table has in-frame clones only and misses some. Of 100,000 or so clones detected, roughly 85% appear once; the ten largest clones hold 2% to 3%. Source material: PBMCs or T cells enriched from blood (not recorded which). These receptor sequences come from a woman in her forties or fifties who had recovered from COVID-19.

The chain joins TRBV7-9 to TRBJ2-3, with a weak D call TRBD1 (6 bases). Germline CDR1 and CDR2: SEHNR and FQNEAQ (reference sequence). The V gene lost 5 bases and the J gene lost 0 bases, with 9 bases spanning the gap. This CDR3 is built from 14 residues. The CDR3: CASSGRGSTDTQYF. The CDR3 bases are TGTGCCAGCAGCGGCAGGGGTAGCACAGATACGCAGTATTTT.

The V and J genes are TRBV7-2 and TRBJ2-2; 7 bases are a match to TRBD1. V trimming: 3 bases; J trimming: 1 base; junction bases outside the gene matches: 8. Germline V gives CDR1 SGHTA, CDR2 FQGNSA. The CDR3 extends over 17 amino acids. The CDR3 loop is CASSLVGDRKNTGELFF. The CDR3 DNA reads as TGTGCCAGCAGCTTGGTAGGGGACAGAAAGAACACCGGGGAGCTGTTTTTT.

This chain uses TRBV7-3 with TRBJ2-2; tentatively, D is TRBD2 (7 bases). Per germline, CDR1 SGHTA and CDR2 FQGTGA. V was trimmed by 1 base and J by 0 bases, leaving 15 bases between them. The CDR3 contains 18 residues. The DNA for the CDR3 is TGTGCCAGCAGCTTAAAACGAGCGGGACAAACGAACACCGGGGAGCTGTTTTTT. This gives the protein CASSLKRAGQTNTGELFF.

The CDR3 sequence is CASRLAGGNDEQFF. The CDR3 region has the DNA TGCGCCAGCCGACTAGCGGGAGGTAATGATGAGCAGTTCTTC. The chain recombines TRBV10-2 with TRBJ2-1, with 13 bases fitting TRBD2. Per germline, CDR1 WSHSY and CDR2 SAAADI. This CDR3 region has 14 residues. V lost 8 bases, J lost 8 bases, and 6 bases stayed unmatched.

The chain has TRBV5-1 and TRBJ2-7, with a weak D call TRBD2 (6 bases). CDR1 and CDR2 from the germline V gene are SGHRS and YFSETQ. The CDR3 is 16 residues long. Trimming shortened V by 4 bases and J by 4 bases, and 21 bases separated the two germline ends. CDR3 amino acids: CASSPGDPSQLYEQYF. CDR3 DNA: TGCGCCAGCAGCCCGGGGGACCCTAGCCAGCTTTACGAGCAGTACTTC.

The rearrangement uses TRBV7-2 and TRBJ2-1; perhaps TRBD1 as D (6 bases). The CDR3 extends over 15 amino acids. Germline V gene lookup returns CDR1 SGHTA and CDR2 FQGNSA. V was pared by 1 base and J by 0 bases, with 7 bases between. The CDR3 coding sequence is TGTGCCAGCAGCTTAGAAGGGGGCTCCTACAATGAGCAGTTCTTC. This codes for CASSLEGGSYNEQFF.

The chain carries TRBV19 and TRBJ1-4; possible D gene TRBD1, 6 bases. CDR1 LNHDA and CDR2 SQIVND come from the germline V gene (reference sequence). CDR3 length: 18 amino acids. V lost 5 bases to trimming and J lost 0 bases, with 19 bases between them. The CDR3 loop reads CASSGQHASGATNEKLFF. DNA of the CDR3: TGTGCCAGTAGTGGACAGCACGCCAGCGGTGCAACTAATGAAAAACTGTTTTTT.

The chain links TRBV29-1 to TRBJ2-7; a weak D match, TRBD1 (6 bases). The germline CDR1 and CDR2 sequences are SQVTM and ANQGSEA. V was clipped by 7 bases and J by 3 bases, with 13 bases between them. The CDR3 length is 12 residues. The CDR3 nucleotides are TGCAGCGCCCGGGACACTAACTACGAGCAGTACTTC. Translating gives CSARDTNYEQYF.

This clone was seen more than once but under ten times. The rearrangement links TRBV5-4 to TRBJ2-7; TRBD2 matches at 8 bases. The CDR3 runs to 13 residues. Germline CDR1 is SGHNT and CDR2 is YYREEE (reference sequence). With V trimmed by 4 bases and J by 5 bases, 5 bases remained unmatched. The CDR3 protein is CASSVTLADEQYF. For the CDR3, the DNA is TGTGCCAGCAGCGTGACACTAGCGGACGAGCAGTACTTC.

The chain has TRBV27 and TRBJ1-4; the D gene is possibly TRBD1 (6 bases). The germline gives CDR1 MNHEY, CDR2 SMNVEV (reference sequence). The CDR3 sequence is 15 residues long. Between the trimmed V and J ends, which lost 5 bases and 7 bases, there was a span of 17 bases. Here the CDR3 DNA reads TGTGCCAGCAGTCCCTTATACAGGGTTTTTGAAAAACTGTTTTTT. This gives the protein CASSPLYRVFEKLFF.

The chain links TRBV27 to TRBJ2-1; the D gene is possibly TRBD2 (6 bases). The V gene lost 5 bases and the J gene lost 10 bases, with 12 bases spanning the gap. The CDR3 is 12 residues long. The germline V gene has CDR1 MNHEY and CDR2 SMNVEV (reference sequence). This CDR3 is CASSHQRVEQFF. Here the CDR3 DNA reads TGTGCCAGCAGTCACCAGCGGGTCGAGCAGTTCTTC.

This clone was seen more than once but under ten times. The genes are TRBV28 and TRBJ2-5; 7 positions match TRBD1. Germline CDR1 and CDR2: MDHEN and SYDVKM. The CDR3 length is 13 residues. Trimming removed 5 bases from V and 3 bases from J; junction bases left unmatched: 3. This chain's CDR3 is CASSGQAEETQYF. CDR3 coding DNA: TGTGCCAGCAGTGGACAGGCGGAAGAGACCCAGTACTTC.

The V and J genes are TRBV6-5 and TRBJ1-1; 10 bases align to TRBD1. Germline CDR1 reads MNHEY; CDR2 reads SVGAGI. The CDR3 loop spans 14 amino acids. Losses at the gene ends were 5 bases for V and 7 bases for J; bases not matched to a gene: 7. CDR3: CASSRPGTGDEAFF. CDR3 nucleotide sequence: TGTGCCAGCAGTCGCCCCGGGACAGGGGATGAAGCTTTCTTT.

The J gene is TRBJ2-3, the V gene TRBV7-6; unclear D gene. The ends were cut back, 8 bases at V and 0 bases at J, with 18 bases in the middle. CDR1 is SGHVS and CDR2 is FNYEAQ in the germline V gene. This CDR3 has 16 residues. The CDR3 protein is CASGKLLAESTDTQYF. Written as DNA, the CDR3 is TGTGCCAGCGGAAAGCTTTTGGCGGAAAGCACAGATACGCAGTATTTT. Full variable domain (outside the CDR3, taken from reference TRBV7-6 and TRBJ2-3): GAGVSQSPRYKVTKRGQDVALRCDPISGHVSLYWYRQALGQGPEFLTYFNYEAQQDKSGLPNDRFSAERPEGSISTLTIQRTEQRDSAMYRCASGKLLAESTDTQYFGPGTRLTVL.

The rearrangement links TRBV10-3 to TRBJ2-7, with TRBD1 matching over 9 bases. Germline V gene lookup returns CDR1 ENHRY and CDR2 SYGVKD. V was clipped by 7 bases and J by 4 bases; unmatched bases: 8. The CDR3 has 14 residues. The CDR3 reads CAIIAGQGIYEQYF. CDR3 coding DNA: TGTGCCATCATCGCGGGACAGGGAATATACGAGCAGTACTTC.

This clone is a singleton in its sample. The chain joins TRBV7-2 to TRBJ2-5; D unresolved. CDR1 is SGHTA and CDR2 is FQGNSA in the germline V gene. The CDR3 has 15 residues. The ends were cut back, 2 bases at V and 4 bases at J, with 14 bases in the middle. The CDR3 protein is CASSLTVGPRETQYF. The CDR3 DNA reads as TGTGCCAGCAGCTTAACGGTGGGCCCACGAGAGACCCAGTACTTC.